These T cell receptor beta chains were read from a single sample in a study of sequential checkpoint blockade in melanoma. The data were produced by immunoSEQ multiplex PCR, yet TCRdb's version contains in-frame clones alone and is incomplete. The sample consists of a few thousand clones, just under 65% of them appearing once. The sequencing here drew on CD8+ T cells sorted from blood (inferred from file names), taken from a patient given nivolumab and ipilimumab in sequence. The receptors originated from a human donor with melanoma. Both conserved end residues are part of each CDR3. Fields, in order: V gene, J gene, clone size, D gene, CDR3 protein, CDR3 DNA. D genes are given only for firm matches. Rows may omit the clone size; those that give it use once, few, many or a size class.

>TRBV9|TRBJ1-5|.|.
CASSVGGESNQPQHF
TGTGCCAGCAGCGTAGGCGGTGAGAGCAATCAGCCCCAGCATTTT
>TRBV11-3|TRBJ2-7|.|.
CASSFREGSNEQYF
TGTGCCAGCAGCTTCAGGGAAGGTAGTAACGAGCAGTACTTC
>TRBV2|TRBJ1-6|.|TRBD1
CASSERQGSSYNSPLHF
TGTGCCAGCAGTGAACGACAGGGTAGTTCCTATAATTCACCCCTCCACTTT
>TRBV6-6|TRBJ2-7|.|.
CASSNTQGYEQYF
TGTGCCAGCAGTAACACTCAGGGTTACGAGCAGTACTTC
>TRBV7-8|TRBJ1-2|few|.
CASSHRDKYQGGYTF
TGTGCCAGCAGCCACCGGGACAAATACCAAGGTGGCTACACCTTC
>TRBV7-8|TRBJ2-7|.|TRBD2
CASSRGLAYEQYF
TGTGCCAGCAGCCGGGGACTAGCCTACGAGCAGTACTTC
>TRBV21-1|TRBJ1-5|.|.
CASSSDRDQPQHF
TGTGCCAGCAGCTCGGACAGGGATCAGCCCCAGCATTTT
>TRBV21-1|TRBJ1-5|.|.
CASSPCGQPLKPQHF
TGTGCCAGCAGCCCATGCGGACAGCCTCTCAAGCCCCAGCATTTT
>TRBV7-8|TRBJ2-7|.|TRBD2
CASSLEGGRGSYEQYF
TGTGCCAGCAGCTTAGAGGGAGGGCGGGGTTCCTACGAGCAGTACTTC
>TRBV19|TRBJ1-1|medium-sized|.
CASSKGMVTEAFF
TGTGCCAGTAGTAAGGGGATGGTCACTGAAGCTTTCTTT
>TRBV29-1|TRBJ2-3|.|.
CSVEEDSTVTQYF
TGCAGCGTTGAAGAGGACTCTACGGTTACGCAGTATTTT
>TRBV14|TRBJ2-7|.|.
CASSLSDTIVF
TGTGCCAGCAGCCTATCGGACACGATTGTTTTC
>TRBV11-2|TRBJ2-7|.|TRBD2
CASSQGGTSYDEQYF
TGTGCCAGCAGCCAAGGGGGGACTAGCTACGACGAGCAGTACTTC
>TRBV19|TRBJ2-1|few|.
CASSIGGGGDYNEQFF
TGTGCCAGTAGTATAGGTGGCGGAGGGGACTACAATGAGCAGTTCTTC